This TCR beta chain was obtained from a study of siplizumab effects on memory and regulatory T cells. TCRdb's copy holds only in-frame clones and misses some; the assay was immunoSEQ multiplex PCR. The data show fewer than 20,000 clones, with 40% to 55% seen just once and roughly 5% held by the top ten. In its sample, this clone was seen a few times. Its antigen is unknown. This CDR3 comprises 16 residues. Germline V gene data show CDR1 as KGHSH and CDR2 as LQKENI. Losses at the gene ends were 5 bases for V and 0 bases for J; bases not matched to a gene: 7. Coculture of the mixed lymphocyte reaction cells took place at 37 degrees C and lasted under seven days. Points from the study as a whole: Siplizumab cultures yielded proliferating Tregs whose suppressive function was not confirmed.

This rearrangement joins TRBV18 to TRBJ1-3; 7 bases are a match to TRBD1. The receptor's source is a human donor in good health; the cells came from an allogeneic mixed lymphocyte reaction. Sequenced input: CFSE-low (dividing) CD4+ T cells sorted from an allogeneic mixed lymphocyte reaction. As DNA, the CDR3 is TGTGCCAGCTCAGTTTCTACAGGGGACTCTGGAAACACCATATATTTT. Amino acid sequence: CASSVSTGDSGNTIYF.